Listed below are T cell receptor beta chains from one sample, sequenced in a study of cytomegalovirus exposure and HLA in healthy donors. This table comes from immunoSEQ multiplex PCR, and its TCRdb copy is limited to in-frame clones, with some not included. Among about 150,000 clones listed, around 79% were seen once. The material sequenced was PBMCs. All receptors come from a human donor in good health. Both conserved end residues are part of each CDR3. A D gene is named only where the DNA matches it firmly. Only part of the rows carry a size: once, few, many, or a class if the clone is expanded.

j_call d_call clone_size v_call cdr3_aa cdr3_nt
TRBJ2-2 . . TRBV6-6 CASSLVPVNTGELFF TGTGCCAGCAGTCTTGTCCCGGTGAACACCGGGGAGCTGTTTTTT
TRBJ2-3 . few TRBV9 CASSVIQGSTDTQYF TGTGCCAGCAGCGTAATCCAGGGGAGCACAGATACGCAGTATTTT
TRBJ2-1 TRBD1 . TRBV6-1 CATGLTGEAYNEQFF TGTGCCACCGGCCTGACAGGGGAGGCCTACAATGAGCAGTTCTTC
TRBJ2-7 . . TRBV5-1 CASSFGDREASEQYF TGCGCCAGCAGCTTCGGAGACAGGGAGGCGAGCGAGCAGTACTTC
TRBJ1-2 . . TRBV7-8 CASSLGRESERSHSTNYGYTF TGTGCCAGCAGCTTAGGGAGGGAAAGCGAGCGGTCTCACTCTACTAACTATGGCTACACCTTC
TRBJ2-7 TRBD1 . TRBV23-1 CASSQAGQGYEQYF TGCGCCAGCAGTCAGGCGGGACAGGGCTACGAGCAGTACTTC
TRBJ2-3 . . TRBV7-9 CASSVGGTDTQYF TGTGCCAGCAGCGTGGGGGGTACAGATACGCAGTATTTT
TRBJ2-5 . . TRBV10-3 CANSPEGEGETQYF TGTGCCAACTCCCCTGAGGGGGAGGGGGAGACCCAGTACTTC
TRBJ2-7 TRBD2 once TRBV27 CASSLLAGGEQYF TGTGCCAGCAGTTTACTAGCGGGAGGCGAGCAGTACTTC
TRBJ2-3 TRBD2 . TRBV6-6 CASSYPGGGTDTQYF TGTGCCAGCAGTTACCCGGGAGGGGGAACAGATACGCAGTATTTT
TRBJ1-4 TRBD1 . TRBV29-1 CSVRQGAEKLFF TGCAGCGTGAGACAGGGCGCCGAAAAACTGTTTTTT
TRBJ1-2 . . TRBV6-1 CASTLANYGYTF TGTGCCAGCACCCTAGCAAACTATGGCTACACCTTC
TRBJ2-6 . . TRBV4-2 CASSPPPGLSSGANVLTF TGTGCCAGCAGCCCCCCGCCAGGGCTAAGCTCTGGGGCCAACGTCCTGACTTTC
TRBJ1-6 . . TRBV2 CASRQSGISGSPLHF TGTGCCAGCAGACAATCGGGGATCTCGGGGTCACCCCTCCACTTT
TRBJ2-3 TRBD1 . TRBV15 CATSRDGTGEWTDTQYF TGTGCCACCAGCAGAGATGGGACAGGGGAGTGGACAGATACGCAGTATTTT
TRBJ1-5 . . TRBV5-5 CASSSAGNSNQPQHF TGTGCCAGCAGCTCAGCGGGGAATAGCAATCAGCCCCAGCATTTT
TRBJ1-5 TRBD1 . TRBV7-2 CASSFDRVAFNQPQHF TGTGCCAGCAGCTTCGACAGGGTAGCTTTCAATCAGCCCCAGCATTTT